A single sample gave rise to the 24 T cell receptor beta chains below, sequenced in a study of control samples from healthy donors and cancer patients. Some clones are missing from TCRdb's copy, which holds only in-frame ones; the method was immunoSEQ multiplex PCR. The sample contains 150,000 to 200,000 clones, nearly 96% of which appear only once. The sequencing sample was made of blood. These receptors were taken from a woman in her 30s in good health.

The chain joins TRBV11-2 to TRBJ1-2; D is undetermined. The V end lost 0 bases, the J end lost 1 base, and 3 bases lay between the germline ends. Germline CDR1 is SGHAT and CDR2 is FQNNGV. This CDR3 is 13 amino acids long. CDR3 sequence (DNA): TGTGCCAGCAGCTTAGAGGGTAACTATGGCTACACCTTC. Amino acid sequence: CASSLEGNYGYTF.

The V gene is TRBV14, the J gene TRBJ2-1; D is perhaps TRBD1 (5 bases). The CDR3 is 16 residues long. The germline gives CDR1 SGHDN, CDR2 FVKESK. Trimming pared 0 bases from V and 3 bases from J, leaving 12 bases between. The CDR3 bases are TGTGCCAGCAGCCAAGATGGGCAGGGAATCTACAATGAGCAGTTCTTC. Its protein product is CASSQDGQGIYNEQFF. Using reference TRBV14 and TRBJ2-1 for the parts outside the CDR3, the full variable domain is EAGVTQFPSHSVIEKGQTVTLRCDPISGHDNLYWYRRVMGKEIKFLLHFVKESKQDESGMPNNRFLAERTGGTYSTLKVQPAELEDSGVYFCASSQDGQGIYNEQFFGPGTRLTVL.

A word on this clone: Other DNA sequences in the same sample also yield this CDR3. The chain uses TRBV28 and TRBJ2-7; no definite D call. Per germline, CDR1 MDHEN and CDR2 SYDVKM. The CDR3 totals 12 residues. V lost 2 bases and J 0 bases, leaving 2 bases between the germline ends. DNA of the CDR3: TGTGCCAGCAGTTTACTCTCCTACGAGCAGTACTTC. Its protein product is CASSLLSYEQYF.

The V call is TRBV11-2, the J call TRBJ2-3, with D uncertain. The germline V and J ends were trimmed by 2 bases and 0 bases, with 21 bases remaining between them. The germline gives CDR1 SGHAT, CDR2 FQNNGV. The CDR3 loop spans 19 amino acids. The CDR3 region has the DNA TGTGCCAGCAGCTTACGATCAGGCCAAGGACGTAAAAGCACAGATACGCAGTATTTT. Translation: CASSLRSGQGRKSTDTQYF.

The J gene is TRBJ2-1, the V gene TRBV5-6, with a tentative D call TRBD2 (5 bases). Germline V CDR1 and CDR2: SGHDT, YYEEEE. There are 14 residues in the CDR3. Trimming took off 3 bases at V and 3 bases at J, with 10 bases between the two ends. For the CDR3, the DNA is TGTGCCAGCAGCTCCGAGGGTAGCTACAATGAGCAGTTCTTC. Its translation is CASSSEGSYNEQFF.

CDR3 nucleotides: TGCGCCAGCAGCTTCGGGTGGCTTAATGAAAAACTGTTTTTT. It codes for CASSFGWLNEKLFF. This rearrangement joins TRBV5-1 to TRBJ1-4; D gene uncertain. This CDR3 is built from 14 residues. The germline V gene encodes CDR1 SGHRS and CDR2 YFSETQ. With 2 bases removed from V and 4 bases from J, the gap between germline ends came to 9 bases.

The chain carries TRBV7-9 and TRBJ2-3; 7 nucleotides match TRBD2. The CDR3 runs to 16 residues. J was trimmed by 4 bases and V by 2 bases; bases with no gene match: 9. Per the germline V gene, CDR1 is SEHNR and CDR2 is FQNEAQ (reference sequence). The CDR3 bases are TGTGCCAGCAGCTTACACTCGGGGGGTCGCGCAGATACGCAGTATTTT. This translates into CASSLHSGGRADTQYF.

This sequence joins TRBV14 and TRBJ1-4; the D is unclear. CDR1 is SGHDN, CDR2 FVKESK, per germline. V was pared by 3 bases and J by 0 bases, with 8 bases between. This CDR3 comprises 15 residues. CDR3: CASSQQEPTNEKLFF. The CDR3 DNA sequence: TGTGCCAGCAGCCAGCAGGAACCAACTAATGAAAAACTGTTTTTT.

This sequence joins TRBV12-3 or TRBV12-4 and TRBJ2-1; D remains ambiguous. The CDR3 runs 13 residues. Trimming shortened V by 2 bases and J by 7 bases, and 9 bases separated the two germline ends. CDR3 protein: CASSLNILNEQFF. CDR3 DNA: TGTGCCAGCAGTTTAAATATCCTAAATGAGCAGTTCTTC.

The V and J genes are TRBV2 and TRBJ2-6; D is unclear. This CDR3 contains 16 residues. Per the germline V gene, CDR1 is SNHLY and CDR2 is FYNNEI. Trimming shortened V by 1 base and J by 4 bases, and 11 bases separated the two germline ends. CDR3 bases: TGTGCCAGCAGTGAAGTAACGACCCGGGGGGCCAACGTCCTGACTTTC. It yields the protein CASSEVTTRGANVLTF.

This chain connects TRBV6-2 or TRBV6-3 to TRBJ2-3; D remains ambiguous. Germline V gives CDR1 MNHEY, CDR2 SVGEGT. CDR3 length: 13 residues. Trimming left V 5 bases short and J 6 bases short, with 12 bases between. This CDR3 is CASSAQKRDTQYF. In nucleotides, the CDR3 is TGTGCCAGCAGTGCTCAAAAAAGGGATACGCAGTATTTT.

This clone was observed a single time. The rearrangement uses TRBV12-3 or TRBV12-4 and TRBJ1-6; 7 bases are shared with TRBD1. CDR3 length: 13 amino acids. J was trimmed by 13 bases and V by 5 bases; bases with no gene match: 8. Written as DNA, the CDR3 is TGTGCCAGCAGTCAAAGACAGGGATTCCCCCTCCACTTT. Its translation is CASSQRQGFPLHF.

The V gene is TRBV5-5, the J gene TRBJ2-5, with 11 bases aligning to TRBD2. The V gene end was trimmed by 4 bases and the J gene end by 4 bases; junction bases not matched to a gene: 12. CDR1 SGHKS and CDR2 YYEKEE come from the germline V gene (reference sequence). The CDR3 has 17 amino acids. In DNA, the CDR3 is TGTGCCAGCAGCCCCCCATCAATAGCGGGGGGGAGAGAGACCCAGTACTTC. It encodes CASSPPSIAGGRETQYF.

The rearrangement uses TRBV11-2 and TRBJ2-7; D not resolved. Deletions cut 1 base from V and 1 base from J, with 8 bases between. Germline lookup yields CDR1 SGHAT and CDR2 FQNNGV. The CDR3 covers 14 residues. In DNA, the CDR3 is TGTGCCAGCAGCTTAGCCTGGGCGTCCTACGAGCAGTACTTC. Its protein product is CASSLAWASYEQYF.

This chain uses TRBV9 with TRBJ2-5; possible D gene TRBD1, 6 bases. V was cut by 0 bases and J by 5 bases, with 17 bases left in between. CDR3 length: 16 amino acids. CDR1 is SGDLS and CDR2 is YYNGEE in the germline V gene. CDR3 protein: CASSVGLQGLWETQYF. The CDR3 DNA sequence: TGTGCCAGCAGCGTAGGGTTACAGGGCCTATGGGAGACCCAGTACTTC. Full variable domain (outside the CDR3, taken from reference TRBV9 and TRBJ2-5): DSGVTQTPKHLITATGQRVTLRCSPRSGDLSVYWYQQSLDQGLQFLIQYYNGEERAKGNILERFSAQQFPDLHSELNLSSLELGDSALYFCASSVGLQGLWETQYFGPGTRLLVL.

The chain is built from TRBV6-1 and TRBJ1-3, with no clear D. V gave up 1 base and J gave up 2 bases, with 9 bases separating them. The CDR3 is 15 residues long. From germline, CDR1 is MNHNS and CDR2 SASEGT. CDR3 in amino acids: CASSEGGLPGNTIYF. The CDR3 DNA reads TGTGCCAGCAGTGAAGGAGGGTTACCTGGAAACACCATATATTTT.

This chain's CDR3 is CASQRDRERNTGELFF. CDR3 sequence (DNA): TGTGCCTCACAAAGAGACAGGGAGAGAAACACCGGGGAGCTGTTTTTT. The chain is built from TRBV27 and TRBJ2-2; 7 bases match TRBD1. The V and J ends lost 11 bases and 2 bases, in that order; junction bases with no gene match: 14. The CDR3 length is 16 residues. The germline V gene encodes CDR1 MNHEY and CDR2 SMNVEV (reference sequence).

This rearrangement joins TRBV6-5 to TRBJ1-1; 9 bases fit TRBD1. CDR3 length: 14 residues. Losses at the gene ends were 6 bases for V and 3 bases for J; bases not matched to a gene: 5. Germline V gene data show CDR1 as MNHEY and CDR2 as SVGAGI. CDR3 residues: CASRAGTGHTEAFF. CDR3 sequence (DNA): TGTGCCAGCAGAGCCGGGACAGGGCACACTGAAGCTTTCTTT.

The V and J genes are TRBV28 and TRBJ1-1, with D hard to call. The germline V and J ends were trimmed by 6 bases and 7 bases, with 15 bases remaining between them. This CDR3 is built from 13 residues. Germline lookup yields CDR1 MDHEN and CDR2 SYDVKM. This CDR3 is CASSLNTVNEAFF. The CDR3 DNA sequence: TGTGCCAGCAGCCTTAATACAGTTAATGAAGCTTTCTTT.

The chain has TRBV28 and TRBJ1-3, with D possibly being TRBD1 (5 bases). V lost 4 bases to trimming and J lost 4 bases, with 14 bases between them. Per the germline V gene, CDR1 is MDHEN and CDR2 is SYDVKM. The CDR3 extends over 15 amino acids. The CDR3 bases are TGTGCCAGCAGTTCCTTCGCAGGGACGGGAAACACCATATATTTT. Amino acids: CASSSFAGTGNTIYF.

V and J are TRBV28 and TRBJ1-2; 9 bases are shared with TRBD1. Germline-derived CDR1 and CDR2 are MDHEN and SYDVKM. V lost 6 bases and J lost 3; bases outside the gene matches: 14. This CDR3 spans 17 amino acids. CDR3 nucleotides: TGTGCCAGCAGCCGAAAGCGGGGGACAGGGCTCTACTATGGCTACACCTTC. It is translated as CASSRKRGTGLYYGYTF.

V and J are TRBV5-8 and TRBJ1-6; 7 bases are a match to TRBD1. The ends lost 3 bases at V and 9 bases at J; junction bases unmatched: 9. The CDR3 contains 15 residues. Germline-derived CDR1 and CDR2 are SGHTS and YDEGEE. CDR3 loop: CASSSRQGWGSPLHF. The CDR3 nucleotides are TGTGCCAGCAGCTCCCGACAGGGCTGGGGTTCACCCCTCCACTTT.

This CDR3 is CASSESLGGAFIYGYTF. The CDR3 DNA follows: TGCGCCAGCAGTGAGTCTCTCGGTGGGGCATTCATCTATGGCTACACCTTC. The J gene is TRBJ1-2, the V gene TRBV10-2; D possibly corresponds to TRBD1 (5 bases). CDR1 and CDR2 (germline): WSHSY, SAAADI. The CDR3 consists of 17 residues. V shed 0 bases and J shed 4 bases, with 18 bases lying between them.

The chain recombines TRBV28 with TRBJ1-2; D is uncertain. The CDR3 loop spans 12 amino acids. Germline-derived CDR1 and CDR2 are MDHEN and SYDVKM. Trimming shortened V by 4 bases and J by 7 bases, and 10 bases separated the two germline ends. In nucleotides, the CDR3 is TGTGCCAGCAGTTCAACCACATTTGGCTACACCTTC. It codes for CASSSTTFGYTF.